These 27 T cell receptor beta chains were all obtained from the same sample, sequenced in a study of OX40 agonist ivuxolimab in advanced cancers. Some clones are missing from TCRdb's copy, which holds only in-frame ones; the method was immunoSEQ multiplex PCR. This sample has some 6,100 clones, with 80% to 85% found just once. The specimen comprised CD4+ or CD8+ T cells sorted from blood, sampled in a trial of the OX40 agonist ivuxolimab. Receptor source: an adult with an advanced solid tumor such as melanoma, head and neck, liver or kidney cancer.

The rearrangement uses TRBV9 and TRBJ1-2; 9 bases match TRBD1. CDR1 is SGDLS and CDR2 is YYNGEE in the germline V gene. V lost 0 bases and J lost 7; bases outside the gene matches: 7. The CDR3 consists of 15 residues. CDR3 in amino acids: CASSVAGRQGVGYTF. CDR3 nucleotides: TGTGCCAGCAGCGTAGCTGGGAGACAGGGGGTTGGCTACACCTTC.

The chain couples TRBV30 to TRBJ1-2, with TRBD1 identical over 7 bases. The CDR3 is made up of 12 amino acids. V shed 2 bases, J shed 8 bases, and the junction held 5 bases outside the gene matches. The germline V gene encodes CDR1 GTSNPN and CDR2 SVGIG (reference sequence). CDR3 DNA sequence: TGTGCCTGGAGTCGACAGGGTTGGGGCTACACCTTC. It translates to CAWSRQGWGYTF. Full variable domain (rest looked up from reference TRBV30 and TRBJ1-2): SQTIHQWPATLVQPVGSPLSLECTVEGTSNPNLYWYRQAAGRGLQLLFYSVGIGQISSEVPQNLSASRPQDRQFILSSKKLLLSDSGFYLCAWSRQGWGYTFGSGTRLTVV.

The gene calls are TRBV7-2 and TRBJ2-6, with 9 bases aligning to TRBD1. Per the germline V gene, CDR1 is SGHTA and CDR2 is FQGNSA. V gave up 3 bases and J gave up 12 bases; unmatched junction bases: 9. This CDR3 has 15 residues. The DNA of the CDR3 is TGTGCCAGCAGCTTCCCGGGACAGGGTATCGTCGTCCTGACTTTC. This sequence encodes CASSFPGQGIVVLTF.

V usage is TRBV6-5 and J usage is TRBJ2-7; the D is unclear. The CDR3 loop spans 12 amino acids. Germline values: CDR1 MNHEY, CDR2 SVGAGI. The ends were cut back, 2 bases at V and 6 bases at J, with 8 bases in the middle. Here the CDR3 DNA reads TGTGCCAGCAGTTACCCCCCCGCCGAGCAGTACTTC. Its protein is CASSYPPAEQYF.

The V and J genes are TRBV19 and TRBJ1-1; 7 bases are shared with TRBD1. Germline V gene sequence: CDR1 LNHDA, CDR2 SQIVND (reference sequence). The V and J ends lost 9 bases and 4 bases, in that order; junction bases with no gene match: 5. The CDR3 runs to 12 residues. The DNA of the CDR3 is TGTGCCAGCAGACAGGGTATCACTGAAGCTTTCTTT. This codes for CASRQGITEAFF.

This clone was observed a few times. The chain uses TRBV7-9 and TRBJ2-1, with 8 bases fitting TRBD1. V shed 6 bases, J shed 0 bases, and the junction held 16 bases outside the gene matches. CDR1 and CDR2 from the germline V gene are SEHNR and FQNEAQ (reference sequence). The CDR3 is 19 residues long. The CDR3 region has the DNA TGTGCCAGCAGTTACCCCAGAACTCCGGGACAGGCCTCCTACAATGAGCAGTTCTTC. It codes for CASSYPRTPGQASYNEQFF.

The V and J genes are TRBV9 and TRBJ2-5; TRBD2 aligns across 9 bases. Trimming cost V 4 bases and J 5 bases; bases outside gene matches: 12. Germline values: CDR1 SGDLS, CDR2 YYNGEE. The CDR3 has 16 amino acids. The CDR3 region has the DNA TGTGCCAGCAGCACCTCGGTCTCGAGCGGGGGGGAGACCCAGTACTTC. It translates to CASSTSVSSGGETQYF.

The chain combines TRBV7-3 with TRBJ2-3; D perhaps matches TRBD2 (7 bases). Per the germline V gene, CDR1 is SGHTA and CDR2 is FQGTGA. V gave up 5 bases and J gave up 1 base, with 22 bases separating them. The CDR3 contains 18 residues. DNA of the CDR3: TGTGCCAGCAGCAGCCCGGCGGGGGCTACGTTGGGCACAGATACGCAGTATTTT. Translating it yields CASSSPAGATLGTDTQYF.

This clone was observed a handful of times. The gene calls are TRBV4-1 and TRBJ2-2; perhaps TRBD1 as D (5 bases). Germline CDR1 is MGHRA and CDR2 is YSYEKL. The CDR3 loop spans 17 amino acids. Trimming took 0 bases from V and 5 from J, leaving 16 bases between them. The CDR3 protein is CASSQDWCQGCTGELFF. The DNA for the CDR3 is TGCGCCAGCAGCCAAGATTGGTGTCAGGGTTGTACCGGGGAGCTGTTTTTT.

The chain recombines TRBV5-1 with TRBJ2-5; D not certain. Trimming stripped 3 bases from V and 5 bases from J, with 5 bases between. The germline CDR1 and CDR2 sequences are SGHRS and YFSETQ. The CDR3 length is 11 residues. The CDR3 coding sequence is TGCGCCAGCAGCTATGGTGAGACCCAGTACTTC. It codes for CASSYGETQYF.

The rearrangement uses TRBV27 and TRBJ2-3; no firm D call. The CDR3 extends over 13 amino acids. The germline V and J ends were trimmed by 1 base and 3 bases, with 5 bases remaining between them. Germline CDR1 and CDR2: MNHEY and SMNVEV (reference sequence). CDR3 sequence: CASSLWQTDTQYF. Here the CDR3 DNA reads TGTGCCAGCAGTTTATGGCAAACAGATACGCAGTATTTT.

This clone was observed a handful of times. The rearrangement links TRBV11-1 to TRBJ1-3, with D tentatively TRBD1 (5 bases). The CDR3 totals 14 residues. The ends were cut back, 5 bases at V and 7 bases at J, with 15 bases in the middle. Germline V lookup: CDR1 SGHAT, CDR2 FQDESV (reference sequence). CDR3 nucleotides: TGTGCCAGCAGCAGCCGGGACGGACACAACACCATATATTTT. Translated: CASSSRDGHNTIYF.

This clone appeared a few times. This sequence joins TRBV11-3 and TRBJ2-5; 11 bases line up with TRBD2. J gave up 5 bases and V 3 bases, and 8 bases lay outside the gene matches. The CDR3 is 16 amino acids. Per germline, CDR1 SGHNT and CDR2 YENEEA. The CDR3 is CASSFFSGGAGETQYF. The CDR3 coding sequence is TGTGCCAGCAGCTTTTTTAGCGGGGGGGCCGGGGAGACCCAGTACTTC. The entire variable domain, with the rest obtained from reference TRBV11-3 and TRBJ2-5, is as follows: EAGVVQSPRYKIIEKKQPVAFWCNPISGHNTLYWYLQNLGQGPELLIRYENEEAVDDSQLPKDRFSAERLKGVDSTLKIQPAELGDSAVYLCASSFFSGGAGETQYFGPGTRLLVL.

The chain is built from TRBV7-6 and TRBJ1-1, with D unresolved. The germline V gene has CDR1 SGHVS and CDR2 FNYEAQ. Trimming stripped 3 bases from V and 3 bases from J, with 8 bases between. The CDR3 is 13 residues long. The CDR3 region has the DNA TGTGCCAGCAGCTTCCAGAGCTACACTGAAGCTTTCTTT. This sequence encodes CASSFQSYTEAFF. The entire variable domain, with the rest obtained from reference TRBV7-6 and TRBJ1-1, is as follows: GAGVSQSPRYKVTKRGQDVALRCDPISGHVSLYWYRQALGQGPEFLTYFNYEAQQDKSGLPNDRFSAERPEGSISTLTIQRTEQRDSAMYRCASSFQSYTEAFFGQGTRLTVV.

V is TRBV4-3 and J is TRBJ2-5, with D uncertain. With 4 bases removed from V and 2 bases from J, the gap between germline ends came to 11 bases. The germline CDR1 and CDR2 sequences are LGHNA and YSLEER. The CDR3 spans 14 residues. The DNA of the CDR3 is TGCGCCAGCAGCCTTGGTCTGGGTCAAGAGACCCAGTACTTC. Translation: CASSLGLGQETQYF.

The chain has TRBV19 and TRBJ2-7; D is perhaps TRBD1 or TRBD2 (5 bases each). The CDR3 is 13 amino acids. Germline assignment: CDR1 LNHDA and CDR2 SQIVND (reference sequence). Trimming took off 5 bases at V and 3 bases at J, with 11 bases between the two ends. CDR3 region: CASSSGRDYEQYF. The CDR3 DNA sequence: TGTGCCAGTAGTTCGGGACGGGACTACGAGCAGTACTTC.

J is TRBJ2-7 and V is TRBV4-2, with 8 bases aligning to TRBD2. V lost 4 bases, J lost 1 base, and 9 bases stayed unmatched. The CDR3 contains 16 residues. Germline V gene data show CDR1 as LGHNA and CDR2 as YNFKEQ. CDR3 DNA sequence: TGTGCCAGCAGCCCCTCGGGACTAGGGATGTCCTACGAGCAGTACTTC. Translation gives CASSPSGLGMSYEQYF.

This clone was counted a single time. The chain combines TRBV6-6 with TRBJ1-1, with D maybe TRBD1 (5 bases). Between the trimmed V and J ends, which lost 5 bases and 5 bases, there was a span of 12 bases. The germline V gene has CDR1 MNHNY and CDR2 SVGAGI (reference sequence). This CDR3 is 13 amino acids long. The CDR3 sequence: CASSIPGGTEAFF. CDR3 DNA: TGTGCCAGCAGTATACCTGGGGGGACTGAAGCTTTCTTT.

This chain links TRBV13 with TRBJ2-2; the D call may be TRBD1 or TRBD2 (5 bases each). V dropped 5 bases and J dropped 3 bases, with 13 bases sitting between them. The CDR3 contains 15 residues. Germline V gene lookup returns CDR1 PRHDT and CDR2 FYEKMQ (reference sequence). CDR3 loop: CASSPRDGYTGELFF. In nucleotides, the CDR3 is TGTGCCAGCAGCCCCCGGGACGGATACACCGGGGAGCTGTTTTTT.

The count of this clone is one. The genes are TRBV2 and TRBJ2-1, with TRBD2 matching over 11 bases. The CDR3 extends over 15 amino acids. V was pared by 6 bases and J by 8 bases, with 9 bases of the junction left unmatched. Germline CDR1 is SNHLY and CDR2 is FYNNEI. CDR3 bases: TGTGCCAGCAGACCGACTAGCGGGGCTAGCTATGAGCAGTTCTTC. Protein: CASRPTSGASYEQFF.

The gene calls are TRBV6-1 and TRBJ2-1; unclear D gene. The CDR3 is 11 amino acids. Germline lookup yields CDR1 MNHNS and CDR2 SASEGT. The V end was cut by 5 bases, the J end by 8 bases, with 7 bases between. Written as DNA, the CDR3 is TGTGCCAGCAGTTTCAGACATGAGCAGTTCTTC. Protein sequence: CASSFRHEQFF.

The chain joins TRBV4-3 to TRBJ1-2; the match to TRBD1 covers 7 bases. Trimming cost V 4 bases and J 4 bases; bases outside gene matches: 3. The CDR3 has 13 amino acids. The germline V gene encodes CDR1 LGHNA and CDR2 YSLEER. In nucleotides, the CDR3 is TGCGCCAGCAGCCGAGGGACAGTCTATGGCTACACCTTC. Encoded protein: CASSRGTVYGYTF.

V gene TRBV4-3 combines with J gene TRBJ2-7; TRBD2 aligns across 10 bases. This CDR3 spans 15 amino acids. J gave up 4 bases and V 2 bases, and 5 bases lay outside the gene matches. From germline, CDR1 is LGHNA and CDR2 YSLEER. The CDR3 is CASSQRTSGSYEQYF. CDR3 coding DNA: TGCGCCAGCAGCCAACGGACTAGCGGCTCTTACGAGCAGTACTTC.

This sequence joins TRBV4-3 and TRBJ2-7, with D unresolved. The V end was cut by 0 bases, the J end by 5 bases, with 14 bases between. The germline V gene encodes CDR1 LGHNA and CDR2 YSLEER. CDR3 length: 15 amino acids. The CDR3 nucleotides are TGCGCCAGCAGCCAAGACACGGACGACCGGAACGAGCAGTACTTC. Residues: CASSQDTDDRNEQYF.

The rearrangement joins TRBV19 to TRBJ1-2; the D gene is possibly TRBD1 (6 bases). V was pared by 3 bases and J by 4 bases, with 15 bases between. CDR1 LNHDA and CDR2 SQIVND come from the germline V gene (reference sequence). The CDR3 length is 15 residues. Here the CDR3 reads CASSIEARGGYGYTF. CDR3 in DNA: TGTGCCAGTAGTATCGAGGCCAGGGGTGGCTATGGCTACACCTTC.

This chain uses TRBV10-3 with TRBJ2-7; 8 positions agree with TRBD1. V lost 6 bases, J lost 5 bases, and 9 bases stayed unmatched. Germline assignment: CDR1 ENHRY and CDR2 SYGVKD. The CDR3 runs 14 residues. DNA for the CDR3: TGTGCCATCAGCGCTCCGGGACAGGCTAACGAGCAGTACTTC. Translation gives CAISAPGQANEQYF.

The chain recombines TRBV6-1 with TRBJ1-4, with D hard to call. The length of the CDR3 is 14 residues. V shed 7 bases and J shed 5 bases, with 14 bases lying between them. CDR1 is MNHNS, CDR2 SASEGT, per germline. This chain's CDR3 is CASTGRTANEKLFF. As DNA, the CDR3 is TGTGCCAGCACCGGCCGGACCGCGAATGAAAAACTGTTTTTT.